This T cell receptor (beta chain) was identified during a study of beta chain features in type 1 diabetes. Study-wide results and limits: HLA influence on TCRB rearrangement stayed unresolved here. Over-representation of high TCR-expressing cells was a possible consequence of cDNA sequencing.

The CDR3 runs to 14 residues. Germline trimming cut 8 bases from V and 5 bases from J; bases unmatched to any gene: 9. Germline V gene sequence: CDR1 MNHEY, CDR2 SVGAGI. One heparinised blood draw, averaging roughly 0.12 L, came from each donor. Sorted populations all had greater than 98% purity. Details on this clone: Its specificity is unknown.

Sequenced material consisted of expressed TCRB transcripts (all of the isolated RNA was reverse transcribed). Method: immunoSEQ multiplex PCR; TCRdb's copy keeps in-frame clones and lacks some. The sample lists about 16,000 clones; approximately 50% were seen once. Sequences were obtained from stem cell memory CD4+ T cells from blood. This sequence originates from a woman between 18 and 30 years old in good health. The chain uses TRBV6-5 and TRBJ2-4; 7 positions match TRBD2. The CDR3 spells CASGGFGGENIQYF. In DNA, the CDR3 is TGTGCCAGCGGAGGTTTTGGGGGGGAAAACATTCAGTACTTC.